These 20 T cell receptor beta chains share one sample of origin, sequenced in a study of blood T cells in healthy people across ages. Then a second PCR, running about 6 to 11 cycles, was carried out with a sample-barcoded 5' primer and a J-beta primer mix. TCRdb passed the 5' RACE reads through MiXCR, listing each CDR3 protein once. The data hold approximately 790,000 distinct CDR3 sequences, with approximately 65% observed a single time. Sequenced sample: blood. The receptors here all came from a man aged 30 to 45 in good health.

V and J are TRBV9 and TRBJ1-5, with a weak D call TRBD1 (5 bases). Per the germline V gene, CDR1 is SGDLS and CDR2 is YYNGEE. Trimming pared 3 bases from V and 2 bases from J, leaving 12 bases between. The CDR3 spans 15 residues. This CDR3 is CASSDGTAGNQPQHF. DNA for the CDR3: TGTGCCAGCAGCGACGGGACCGCAGGCAATCAGCCCCAGCATTTT.

Regarding this clonotype: A junction end diverges from the germline sequence, so it may reflect a read error. The chain is built from TRBV7-2 and TRBJ2-3; D gene unclear. CDR3 length equals 15 residues. Germline V gene lookup returns CDR1 SGHTA and CDR2 FQGNSA. The CDR3 is CAGSLPPGGTDTQYF. The CDR3 region has the DNA TGTGCCGGCAGCTTACCTCCCGGTGGCACAGATACGCAGTATTTT.

The chain has TRBV6-5 and TRBJ1-2, with D possibly TRBD1 on 6 matching bases. CDR3 length: 13 amino acids. V shed 5 bases and J shed 8 bases, with 15 bases lying between them. Germline CDR1 reads MNHEY; CDR2 reads SVGAGI. Written as DNA, the CDR3 is TGTGCCAGCAGTACACAGGGCGTTGGAGGCTACACCTTC. It codes for CASSTQGVGGYTF.

The chain is built from TRBV28 and TRBJ2-4; 11 nucleotides line up with TRBD2. Germline CDR1 and CDR2: MDHEN and SYDVKM. This CDR3 is 18 amino acids long. V gave up 6 bases and J gave up 0 bases; unmatched junction bases: 10. In DNA form, the CDR3 reads TGTGCCAGCAGGCCCAGGGGACTAGCGGAGGTAGCCAAAAACATTCAGTACTTC. Translated: CASRPRGLAEVAKNIQYF.

The chain recombines TRBV5-6 with TRBJ1-5, with TRBD1 matching 8 bases. The V gene end was trimmed by 1 base and the J gene end by 0 bases; junction bases not matched to a gene: 6. Germline loops: CDR1 SGHDT, CDR2 YYEEEE. CDR3 size: 17 residues. The CDR3 nucleotides are TGTGCCAGCAGCTTGATGGACAGGGACTATAGCAATCAGCCCCAGCATTTT. This codes for CASSLMDRDYSNQPQHF.

This clonotype has only a few counts. The V gene is TRBV6-6, the J gene TRBJ1-6; TRBD1 matches at 7 bases. With 10 bases clipped from V and 7 bases from J, the junction kept 7 bases outside the gene matches. CDR1 MNHNY and CDR2 SVGAGI come from the germline V gene (reference sequence). This CDR3 spans 13 amino acids. CDR3 sequence reads: CATQGQLNSPLHF. The CDR3 DNA is TGTGCCACACAGGGACAGTTAAATTCACCCCTCCACTTT.

This clonotype came up once. V gene TRBV28 combines with J gene TRBJ2-1; D is possibly TRBD2 (6 bases). Trimming took 2 bases from V and 10 from J, leaving 21 bases between them. Germline V gene lookup returns CDR1 MDHEN and CDR2 SYDVKM. The CDR3 is made up of 16 amino acids. The CDR3 protein is CASSLEWRNWEEEQFF. The CDR3 nucleotides read TGTGCCAGCAGTTTAGAATGGAGGAACTGGGAGGAGGAGCAGTTCTTC.

V gene TRBV27 combines with J gene TRBJ2-3, with TRBD2 matching 7 bases. The junction had 10 bases not matched to a gene; V was cut back by 9 bases and J by 1 base. The germline V gene encodes CDR1 MNHEY and CDR2 SMNVEV (reference sequence). The CDR3 covers 15 residues. The chain's CDR3 is CASRWGRGGTDTQYF. In DNA form, the CDR3 reads TGTGCCAGTCGGTGGGGTCGGGGGGGCACAGATACGCAGTATTTT.

This chain links TRBV5-6 with TRBJ2-7; TRBD1 matches at 7 bases. Germline V gives CDR1 SGHDT, CDR2 YYEEEE. The V gene end was trimmed by 6 bases and the J gene end by 1 base; junction bases not matched to a gene: 13. This CDR3 has 16 amino acids. In DNA, the CDR3 is TGTGCCAGCACCCTAAGAGGGACAGATTTTTCCTACGAGCAGTACTTC. It specifies CASTLRGTDFSYEQYF. The full variable domain, rest sourced from reference TRBV5-6 and TRBJ2-7, is DAGVTQSPTHLIKTRGQQVTLRCSPKSGHDTVSWYQQALGQGPQFIFQYYEEEERQRGNFPDRFSGHQFPNYSSELNVNALLLGDSALYLCASTLRGTDFSYEQYFGPGTRLTVT.

J is TRBJ2-3 and V is TRBV28, with D maybe TRBD2 (5 bases). This CDR3 is 15 amino acids long. The germline V gene has CDR1 MDHEN and CDR2 SYDVKM. The V and J ends lost 8 bases and 2 bases respectively, with 17 bases between them. The CDR3 bases are TGTGCCAGCCTAGGGAGTAATTCCCTCACAGATACGCAGTATTTT. Translated, it gives CASLGSNSLTDTQYF. The full variable domain, its missing parts supplied by reference TRBV28 and TRBJ2-3, is DVKVTQSSRYLVKRTGEKVFLECVQDMDHENMFWYRQDPGLGLRLIYFSYDVKMKEKGDIPEGYSVSREKKERFSLILESASTNQTSMYLCASLGSNSLTDTQYFGPGTRLTVL.

The chain uses TRBV12-3 or TRBV12-4 and TRBJ2-5, with D perhaps matching TRBD1 or TRBD2 (5 bases each). The J call is uncertain, as TRBJ2-7 better fits the DNA end. The length of the CDR3 is 15 residues. CDR3 sequence: CASRSGQGASYEQYF. In nucleotides, the CDR3 is TGTGCCAGCAGGTCGGGGCAGGGAGCGTCCTACGAGCAGTACTTC.

The chain combines TRBV6-2 or TRBV6-3 with TRBJ1-5, with D possibly matching TRBD1 (6 bases). This CDR3 contains 20 residues. Looked up from germline, CDR1 is MNHEY and CDR2 is SVGEGT. Trimming removed 0 bases from V and 3 bases from J, with 24 bases in between. CDR3 nucleotide sequence: TGTGCCAGCAGTTACTCGATTGGAGATTTCCCAGGGGTGAACAATCAGCCCCAGCATTTT. Its translation: CASSYSIGDFPGVNNQPQHF.

The table lists this clonotype with a few counts. The gene calls are TRBV12-3 or TRBV12-4 and TRBJ2-4; D may be TRBD1 (6 bases). This CDR3 is built from 13 residues. V was pared by 6 bases and J by 12 bases, with 18 bases between. CDR3 in DNA: TGTGCCAGCAGACTGGGACGACAGGACCCTCAGTACTTC. Translation gives CASRLGRQDPQYF.

About this clonotype itself: A read error may produce the germline difference seen at one junction end. The rearrangement links TRBV6-6 to TRBJ2-4, with 8 bases that match TRBD2. The J call may be wrong; the DNA end is better matched by TRBJ2-7. CDR3 length: 15 amino acids. Germline V gene data show CDR1 as MNHNY and CDR2 as SVGAGI (reference sequence). The CDR3 DNA sequence: TGTGTCAGCAGTTACTCGGGAGGGGCCCACTACGAGCAGTACTTC. This encodes CVSSYSGGAHYEQYF.

V gene TRBV5-1 combines with J gene TRBJ2-7; the D is unclear. Deletions cut 0 bases from V and 0 bases from J, with 13 bases between. Germline CDR1 SGHRS, CDR2 YFSETQ. This CDR3 is built from 16 residues. The CDR3 loop is CASSLEGPISSYEQYF. In DNA, the CDR3 is TGCGCCAGCAGCTTGGAGGGCCCCATTAGCTCCTACGAGCAGTACTTC.

This clonotype came up many times. The rearrangement uses TRBV10-3 and TRBJ2-1, with D perhaps TRBD2 (6 bases). This CDR3 region has 15 residues. The V end was cut by 0 bases, the J end by 2 bases, with 8 bases between. Germline V CDR1 and CDR2: ENHRY, SYGVKD. The CDR3 DNA is TGTGCCATCAGTGAGTCCGGCGGGGCCTACAATGAGCAGTTCTTC. Translation: CAISESGGAYNEQFF.

The rearrangement joins TRBV6-5 to TRBJ2-7; 8 positions match TRBD1. Germline CDR1 MNHEY, CDR2 SVGAGI. The CDR3 runs to 13 residues. Losses at the gene ends were 8 bases for V and 1 base for J; bases not matched to a gene: 4. The CDR3 DNA follows: TGTGCCAGCGCAGGGGGCAGGTCCTACGAGCAGTACTTC. It yields the protein CASAGGRSYEQYF.

The chain carries TRBV20-1 and TRBJ2-1; a possible D gene is TRBD1 (5 bases). CDR1 is DFQATT, CDR2 SNEGSKA, per germline (reference sequence). Trimming stripped 3 bases from V and 10 bases from J, with 16 bases between. There are 13 residues in the CDR3. The CDR3 reads CSARVNWGEEQFF. The CDR3 nucleotides read TGCAGTGCTAGGGTAAACTGGGGCGAAGAGCAGTTCTTC.

The V and J genes are TRBV13 and TRBJ2-5; D is undetermined. Per the germline V gene, CDR1 is PRHDT and CDR2 is FYEKMQ (reference sequence). CDR3 length: 12 residues. Trimming took off 5 bases at V and 4 bases at J, with 8 bases between the two ends. The CDR3 nucleotides are TGTGCCAGCAGCCAACACGGAGAGACCCAGTACTTC. Residues: CASSQHGETQYF.

As DNA, the CDR3 is TGCAGTGCTAGAGTCGTAGGGGGCGGTGGCTACACCTTC. It is translated as CSARVVGGGGYTF. V is TRBV20-1 and J is TRBJ1-2, with 7 nucleotides matching TRBD1. This CDR3 is built from 13 residues. Germline values: CDR1 DFQATT, CDR2 SNEGSKA (reference sequence). Trimming at V came to 1 base and at J to 7 bases, leaving 6 bases not matched to a gene.